A single sample gave rise to the 12 T cell receptor beta chains below, sequenced in a study of control samples from healthy donors and cancer patients. TCRdb's copy holds only in-frame clones and misses some; the assay was immunoSEQ multiplex PCR. The table has roughly 130,000 clones, approximately 92% seen once; the top ten hold 2% to 2.5%. The sequenced sample was blood. The receptors derive from a man between 18 and 29 years old in good health.

The CDR3 sequence is CASGLARMNEQFF. The CDR3 nucleotides read TGTGCTAGTGGTTTGGCCCGAATGAATGAGCAGTTCTTC. V is TRBV12-5 and J is TRBJ2-1; D gene ambiguous. This CDR3 spans 13 amino acids. CDR1 and CDR2 (germline): LGHNT, FRNRAP. V shed 1 base and J shed 7 bases, with 8 bases lying between them. Looking up the rest from reference TRBV12-5 and TRBJ2-1 gives the full variable domain: DARVTQTPRHKVTEMGQEVTMRCQPILGHNTVFWYRQTMMQGLELLAYFRNRAPLDDSGMPKDRFSAEMPDATLATLKIQPSEPRDSAVYFCASGLARMNEQFFGPGTRLTVL.

The gene calls are TRBV11-3 and TRBJ1-1; TRBD1 is a possible D gene (5 bases). The germline V gene has CDR1 SGHNT and CDR2 YENEEA. The CDR3 runs to 13 residues. Deletions cut 5 bases from V and 3 bases from J, with 10 bases between. DNA for the CDR3: TGTGCCAGCAGCCACACAGGTCACACTGAAGCTTTCTTT. Its protein is CASSHTGHTEAFF.

The gene calls are TRBV15 and TRBJ1-6; no clear D. Germline V gene data show CDR1 as LNHNV and CDR2 as YYDKDF (reference sequence). Between the trimmed V and J ends, which lost 0 bases and 9 bases, there was a span of 15 bases. The CDR3 loop spans 16 amino acids. The CDR3 is CATSRDQEGESSPLHF. The CDR3 bases are TGTGCCACCAGCAGAGATCAGGAGGGTGAGAGTTCACCCCTCCACTTT. Full variable domain (missing parts from reference TRBV15 and TRBJ1-6): DAMVIQNPRYQVTQFGKPVTLSCSQTLNHNVMYWYQQKSSQAPKLLFHYYDKDFNNEADTPDNFQSRRPNTSFCFLDIRSPGLGDTAMYLCATSRDQEGESSPLHFGNGTRLTVT.

The V and J genes are TRBV30 and TRBJ2-7; D is uncertain. Trimming took off 0 bases at V and 6 bases at J, with 9 bases between the two ends. Germline-derived CDR1 and CDR2 are GTSNPN and SVGIG (reference sequence). The CDR3 length is 12 residues. CDR3 sequence reads: CAWSVKGGEQYF. The DNA of the CDR3 is TGTGCCTGGAGTGTAAAGGGTGGCGAGCAGTACTTC.

V and J are TRBV2 and TRBJ1-4; a possible D gene is TRBD1 (6 bases). Per germline, CDR1 SNHLY and CDR2 FYNNEI. The CDR3 runs to 13 residues. V shed 6 bases and J shed 12 bases, with 17 bases lying between them. CDR3 nucleotide sequence: TGTGCCAGCAGCCGGACAGCCATATCGGAACTGTTTTTT. The encoded protein is CASSRTAISELFF.

This chain uses TRBV10-3 with TRBJ1-1; 7 bases align to TRBD1. Germline CDR1 ENHRY, CDR2 SYGVKD. The V and J ends lost 8 bases and 2 bases, in that order; junction bases with no gene match: 8. The CDR3 is 14 amino acids. The chain's CDR3 is CAIGLTGLNTEAFF. DNA for the CDR3: TGTGCCATCGGATTGACAGGGCTAAACACTGAAGCTTTCTTT.

The CDR3 DNA follows: TGTGCCAGCAGCAAGATATTACCCGATGGCTACACCTTC. This translates into CASSKILPDGYTF. The V gene is TRBV21-1, the J gene TRBJ1-2. TRBV21-1 is a known pseudogene. This CDR3 comprises 13 residues.

V and J are TRBV14 and TRBJ2-7, with 7 bases lining up with TRBD2. Germline lookup yields CDR1 SGHDN and CDR2 FVKESK. V lost 0 bases and J lost 0; bases outside the gene matches: 14. CDR3 length: 19 residues. The CDR3: CASSQERLPGWGGSYEQYF. The CDR3 DNA reads as TGTGCCAGCAGCCAAGAACGACTACCAGGGTGGGGGGGCTCCTACGAGCAGTACTTC.

The chain uses TRBV5-1 and TRBJ2-2; no clear D. The CDR3 extends over 14 amino acids. V was cut by 5 bases and J by 6 bases, with 14 bases left in between. Germline lookup yields CDR1 SGHRS and CDR2 YFSETQ. As DNA, the CDR3 is TGCGCCAGCAGGGCGCAGGATAGCCCCGGGGAGCTGTTTTTT. Translated, it gives CASRAQDSPGELFF. Full variable domain (outside the CDR3, taken from reference TRBV5-1 and TRBJ2-2): KAGVTQTPRYLIKTRGQQVTLSCSPISGHRSVSWYQQTPGQGLQFLFEYFSETQRNKGNFPGRFSGRQFSNSRSEMNVSTLELGDSALYLCASRAQDSPGELFFGEGSRLTVL.

The J gene is TRBJ2-1, the V gene TRBV9, with TRBD1 matching 8 bases. V lost 3 bases and J lost 10; bases outside the gene matches: 6. In germline, CDR1 is SGDLS, CDR2 YYNGEE. The CDR3 is 13 amino acids. The CDR3 nucleotides are TGTGCCAGCAGCGCCAGGACAGGGAACGAGCAGTTCTTC. This translates into CASSARTGNEQFF.

V is TRBV19 and J is TRBJ2-7; no definite D call. The V gene's germline CDR1 is LNHDA and CDR2 SQIVND (reference sequence). The V end lost 3 bases, the J end lost 4 bases, and 10 bases lay between the germline ends. This CDR3 is 13 amino acids long. The CDR3 DNA reads as TGTGCCAGTAGTATTAGTCCGGGTTACGAGCAGTACTTC. Protein sequence: CASSISPGYEQYF.

The rearrangement uses TRBV4-1 and TRBJ2-5, with 11 bases matching TRBD1. The V gene end was trimmed by 0 bases and the J gene end by 7 bases; junction bases not matched to a gene: 7. This CDR3 region has 16 residues. Germline V CDR1 and CDR2: MGHRA, YSYEKL. CDR3 DNA sequence: TGCGCCAGCAGCCAAGATTACGGGACAGGGGGGTGGACCCAGTACTTC. It codes for CASSQDYGTGGWTQYF.